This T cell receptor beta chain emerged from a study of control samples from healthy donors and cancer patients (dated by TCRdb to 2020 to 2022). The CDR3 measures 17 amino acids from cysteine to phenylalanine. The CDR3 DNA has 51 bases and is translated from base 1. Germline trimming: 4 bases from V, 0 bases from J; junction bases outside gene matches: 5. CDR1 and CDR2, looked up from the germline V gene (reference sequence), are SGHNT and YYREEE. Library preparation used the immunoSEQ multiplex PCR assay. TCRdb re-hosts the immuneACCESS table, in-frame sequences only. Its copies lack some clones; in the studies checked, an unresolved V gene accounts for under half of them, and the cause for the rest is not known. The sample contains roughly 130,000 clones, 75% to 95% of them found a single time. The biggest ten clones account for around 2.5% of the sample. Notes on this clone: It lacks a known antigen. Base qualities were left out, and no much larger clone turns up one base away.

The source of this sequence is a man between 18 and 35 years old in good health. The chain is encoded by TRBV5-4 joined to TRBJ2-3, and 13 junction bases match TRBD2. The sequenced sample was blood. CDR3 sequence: CASSQGLAGTSTDTQYF. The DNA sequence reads TGTGCCAGCAGCCAGGGACTAGCGGGAACTAGCACAGATACGCAGTATTTT.